The TCR beta chain under discussion was sequenced for a study of cytomegalovirus exposure and HLA in healthy donors. On the study more broadly: In an earlier analysis, around 120 million unique TCR beta sequences were found from approximately 170 million T cells.

From germline, CDR1 is GTSNPN and CDR2 SVGIG (reference sequence). CDR3 length equals 15 residues. V lost 2 bases and J 2 bases, leaving 15 bases between the germline ends. Study results and caveats: A later analysis reported that several of the most significant clusters appeared to be linked to common viral pathogens, among them Epstein-Barr virus.

With regard to this clone: Its antigen is currently unknown.

Both 60 Vbeta primers and 13 Jbeta primers went into the PCR. The data were produced by immunoSEQ multiplex PCR, yet TCRdb's version contains in-frame clones alone and is incomplete. The table shows 180,000 or so clones, with just under 80% occurring only once. The receptor comes from a female donor in good health and CMV-seronegative. The sequenced sample was PBMCs. The rearrangement joins TRBV30 to TRBJ1-2, with D unresolved. CDR3 DNA sequence: TGTGCCTGGAGTTCTTGGGCAGGAAGAAACTATGGCTACACCTTC. It codes for CAWSSWAGRNYGYTF. Based on the CDR3 plus reference TRBV30 and TRBJ1-2, the full variable domain is SQTIHQWPATLVQPVGSPLSLECTVEGTSNPNLYWYRQAAGRGLQLLFYSVGIGQISSEVPQNLSASRPQDRQFILSSKKLLLSDSGFYLCAWSSWAGRNYGYTFGSGTRLTVV.